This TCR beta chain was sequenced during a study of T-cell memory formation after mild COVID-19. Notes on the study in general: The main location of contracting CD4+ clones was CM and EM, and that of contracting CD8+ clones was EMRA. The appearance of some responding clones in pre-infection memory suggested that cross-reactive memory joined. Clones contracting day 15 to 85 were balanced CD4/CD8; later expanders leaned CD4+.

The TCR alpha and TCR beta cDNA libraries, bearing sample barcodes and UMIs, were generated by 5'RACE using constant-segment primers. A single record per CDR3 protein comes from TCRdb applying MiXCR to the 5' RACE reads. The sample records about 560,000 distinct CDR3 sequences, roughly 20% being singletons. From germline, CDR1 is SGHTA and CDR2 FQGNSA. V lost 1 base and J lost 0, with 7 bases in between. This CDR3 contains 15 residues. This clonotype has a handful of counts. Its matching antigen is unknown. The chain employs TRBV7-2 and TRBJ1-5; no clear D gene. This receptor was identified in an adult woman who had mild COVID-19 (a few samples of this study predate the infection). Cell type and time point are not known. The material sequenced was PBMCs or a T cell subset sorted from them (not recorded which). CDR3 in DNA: TGTGCCAGCAGCTTAGACGGATATAGCAATCAGCCCCAGCATTTT. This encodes CASSLDGYSNQPQHF.